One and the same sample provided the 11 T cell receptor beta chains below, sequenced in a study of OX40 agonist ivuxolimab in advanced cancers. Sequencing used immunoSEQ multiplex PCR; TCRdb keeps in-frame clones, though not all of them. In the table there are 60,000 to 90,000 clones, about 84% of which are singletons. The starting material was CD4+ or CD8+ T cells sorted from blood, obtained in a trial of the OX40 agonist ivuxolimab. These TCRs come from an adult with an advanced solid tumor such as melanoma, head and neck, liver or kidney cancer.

The CDR3 DNA follows: TGTGCCAGCAGCTTAGGGGTCTCTGGGGCCAACGTCCTGACTTTC. This codes for CASSLGVSGANVLTF. The V and J genes are TRBV7-9 and TRBJ2-6; D gene unclear. The ends were cut back, 1 base at V and 0 bases at J, with 4 bases in the middle. Germline lookup yields CDR1 SEHNR and CDR2 FQNEAQ (reference sequence). The CDR3 totals 15 residues.

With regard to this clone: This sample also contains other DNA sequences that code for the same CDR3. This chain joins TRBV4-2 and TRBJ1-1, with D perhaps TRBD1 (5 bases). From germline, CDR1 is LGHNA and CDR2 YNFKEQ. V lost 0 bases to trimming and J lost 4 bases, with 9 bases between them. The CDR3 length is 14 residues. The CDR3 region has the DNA TGTGCCAGCAGCCAAGATACCGGGGGCACTGAAGCTTTCTTT. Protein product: CASSQDTGGTEAFF.

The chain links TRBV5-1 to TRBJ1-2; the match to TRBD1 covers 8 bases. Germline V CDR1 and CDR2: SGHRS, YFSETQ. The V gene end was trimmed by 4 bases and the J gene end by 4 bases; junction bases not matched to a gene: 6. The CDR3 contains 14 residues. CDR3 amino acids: CASSGQGAGYGYTF. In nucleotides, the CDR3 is TGCGCCAGCAGCGGGCAGGGGGCAGGCTATGGCTACACCTTC.

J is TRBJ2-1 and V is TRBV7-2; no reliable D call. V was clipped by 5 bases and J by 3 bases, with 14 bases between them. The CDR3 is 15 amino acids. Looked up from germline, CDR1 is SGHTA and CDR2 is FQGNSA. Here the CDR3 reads CASSRAREYYNEQFF. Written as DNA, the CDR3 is TGTGCCAGCAGCCGCGCTAGGGAATACTACAATGAGCAGTTCTTC.

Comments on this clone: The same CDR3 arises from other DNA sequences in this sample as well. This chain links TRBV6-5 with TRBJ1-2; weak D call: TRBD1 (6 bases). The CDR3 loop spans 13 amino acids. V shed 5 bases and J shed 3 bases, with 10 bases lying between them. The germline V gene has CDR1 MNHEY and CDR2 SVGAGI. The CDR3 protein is CASSPGQYYGYTF. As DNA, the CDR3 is TGTGCCAGCAGTCCAGGACAGTACTATGGCTACACCTTC.

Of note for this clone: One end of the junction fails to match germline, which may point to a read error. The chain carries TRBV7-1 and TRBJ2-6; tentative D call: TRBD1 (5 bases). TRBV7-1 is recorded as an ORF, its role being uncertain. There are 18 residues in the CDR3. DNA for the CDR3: TGTGCCAGCAGCTCCCGGTCTACGAGGACAAAGTCGGGCCAACGTCCTGATTTC. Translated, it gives CASSSRSTRTKSGQRPDF.

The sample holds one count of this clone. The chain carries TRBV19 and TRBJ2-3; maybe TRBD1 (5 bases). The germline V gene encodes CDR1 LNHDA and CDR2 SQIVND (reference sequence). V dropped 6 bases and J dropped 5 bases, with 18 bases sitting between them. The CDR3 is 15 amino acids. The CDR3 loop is CASRLGPGSGDTQYF. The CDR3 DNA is TGTGCCAGTAGATTGGGGCCCGGAAGTGGAGATACGCAGTATTTT.

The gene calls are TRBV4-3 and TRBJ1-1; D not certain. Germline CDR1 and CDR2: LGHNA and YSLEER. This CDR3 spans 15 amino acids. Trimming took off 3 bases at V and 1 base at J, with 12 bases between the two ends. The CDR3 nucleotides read TGCGCCAGCAGCCATTCGACGCGGGGGAACACTGAAGCTTTCTTT. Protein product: CASSHSTRGNTEAFF.

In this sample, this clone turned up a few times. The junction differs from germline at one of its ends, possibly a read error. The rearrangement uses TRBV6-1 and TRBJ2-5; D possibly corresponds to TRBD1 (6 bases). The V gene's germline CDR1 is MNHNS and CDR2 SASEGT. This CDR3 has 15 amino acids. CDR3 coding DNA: TGTGCCAGCAGCGAAGACAGGAGGTACCAAGAGACCCAGTACTTC. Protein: CASSEDRRYQETQYF.

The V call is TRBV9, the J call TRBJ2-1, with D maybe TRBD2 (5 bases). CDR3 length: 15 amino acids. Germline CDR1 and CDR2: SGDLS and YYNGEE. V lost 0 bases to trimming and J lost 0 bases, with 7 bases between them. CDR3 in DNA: TGTGCCAGCAGCGTAGGCCGGGGCTCCTACAATGAGCAGTTCTTC. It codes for CASSVGRGSYNEQFF.

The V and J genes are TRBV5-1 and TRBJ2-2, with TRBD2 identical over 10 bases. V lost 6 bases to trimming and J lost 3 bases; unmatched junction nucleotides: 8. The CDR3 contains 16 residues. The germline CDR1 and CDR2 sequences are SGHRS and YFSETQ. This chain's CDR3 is CASTLFGLADTGELFF. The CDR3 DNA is TGCGCCAGCACCCTTTTTGGACTAGCGGACACCGGGGAGCTGTTTTTT.